A single sample is the source of the 5 T cell receptor beta chains below, sequenced in a study of blood T cells in healthy people across ages. Using a J-beta primer mix together with a sample-barcoded 5' primer, a second PCR was run for about 7 to 12 cycles. A single record per CDR3 protein comes from TCRdb applying MiXCR to the 5' RACE reads. The sample includes 1.5 million to 2 million distinct CDR3 sequences, roughly 27% of them seen just once. Input material: blood. These receptors all stem from a woman aged 25 to 39 in good health.

This clonotype was picked up a small number of times. The chain joins TRBV20-1 to TRBJ2-5, with D perhaps matching TRBD2 (6 bases). This CDR3 has 14 amino acids. The germline V gene encodes CDR1 DFQATT and CDR2 SNEGSKA (reference sequence). Trimming cost V 0 bases and J 0 bases, with 8 bases left between them. This chain's CDR3 is CSARDGGDQETQYF. CDR3 nucleotide sequence: TGCAGTGCTAGAGATGGAGGGGACCAAGAGACCCAGTACTTC.

This clonotype was seen only a few times. The CDR3 reads CASSEAPKSSYEQYF. The CDR3 DNA reads TGTGCCAGCAGCGAAGCGCCCAAGAGCTCCTACGAGCAGTACTTC. The V gene is TRBV14, the J gene TRBJ2-7; D unclear. Trimming shortened V by 5 bases and J by 0 bases, and 14 bases separated the two germline ends. The CDR3 runs to 15 residues. From germline, CDR1 is SGHDN and CDR2 FVKESK. Combining the CDR3 with reference TRBV14 and TRBJ2-7 gives the whole variable domain EAGVTQFPSHSVIEKGQTVTLRCDPISGHDNLYWYRRVMGKEIKFLLHFVKESKQDESGMPNNRFLAERTGGTYSTLKVQPAELEDSGVYFCASSEAPKSSYEQYFGPGTRLTVT.

The sample holds a few counts of this clonotype. The V gene is TRBV2, the J gene TRBJ2-7; unclear D gene. The germline V gene encodes CDR1 SNHLY and CDR2 FYNNEI. Deletions cut 7 bases from V and 2 bases from J, with 15 bases between. The CDR3 covers 14 residues. DNA for the CDR3: TGTGCCAGCAAAAACCAGGACGGTCCCTACGAGCAGTACTTC. It translates to CASKNQDGPYEQYF.

The V call is TRBV20-1, the J call TRBJ2-1; D may match TRBD1 or TRBD2 (6 bases each). The CDR3 consists of 13 residues. Germline CDR1 is DFQATT and CDR2 is SNEGSKA (reference sequence). CDR3 DNA sequence: TGCGGAATTCGGGGGCGCTCCTACAATGAGCAGTTCTTC. This encodes CGIRGRSYNEQFF.

There are a few counts of this clonotype. The chain joins TRBV7-9 to TRBJ2-3, with TRBD2 identical over 7 bases. Trimming at V came to 5 bases and at J to 4 bases, leaving 9 bases not matched to a gene. The V gene's germline CDR1 is SEHNR and CDR2 FQNEAQ (reference sequence). This CDR3 is 15 amino acids long. This CDR3 reads CASSGVAGSADTQYF. Written as DNA, the CDR3 is TGTGCCAGCAGCGGAGTAGCGGGTAGCGCAGATACGCAGTATTTT.